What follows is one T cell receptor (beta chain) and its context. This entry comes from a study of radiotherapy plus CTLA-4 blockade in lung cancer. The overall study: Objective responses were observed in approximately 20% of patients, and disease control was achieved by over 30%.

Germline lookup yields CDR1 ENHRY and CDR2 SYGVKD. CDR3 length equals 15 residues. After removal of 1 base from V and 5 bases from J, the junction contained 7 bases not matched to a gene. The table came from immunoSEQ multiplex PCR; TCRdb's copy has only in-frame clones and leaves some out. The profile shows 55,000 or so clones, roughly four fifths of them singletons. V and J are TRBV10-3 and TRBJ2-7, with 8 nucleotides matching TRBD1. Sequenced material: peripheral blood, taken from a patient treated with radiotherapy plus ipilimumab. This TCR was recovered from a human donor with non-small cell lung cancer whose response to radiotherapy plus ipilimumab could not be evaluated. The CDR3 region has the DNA TGTGCCATCAGTGAGTTGGGACAGGCGGGTGACGAGCAGTACTTC. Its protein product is CAISELGQAGDEQYF.